Detailed here is one T cell receptor beta chain. J lost 2 bases, V lost 5 bases, and 10 bases had no gene match. The CDR3 loop spans 18 amino acids. Germline V gene sequence: CDR1 SEHNR, CDR2 FQNEAQ (reference sequence). This entry is derived from a study of shared clonotypes between healthy human individuals. Across the study: There were three CD4 naive, three CD4 memory, two CD8 naive and one CD8 memory plates per donor.

Naive CD8 cells, CD45RO-negative and positively selected for CCR7, excluded terminally differentiated effector memory CD45RA+ cells. Everyone who donated was a Caucasian adult who lived in Nashville, Tennessee. Under the authors' procedure: ImmunoSEQ supplied junction-only sequences lacking quality scores, so filtering was different. Assay used: immunoSEQ multiplex PCR; TCRdb lists only in-frame clones, some missing. V and J calls plus clone size are reproduced from that table; the DNA served to infer D and trimming. Of around 1,900,000 clones in the sample, 93% were seen once. V gene TRBV7-9 combines with J gene TRBJ2-2; 11 nucleotides line up with TRBD2. Input material: naive CD8+ T cells from PBMCs. The receptor's source is a man aged 18 to 29 in good health. Some clones in this sample may be carry-over from other donors' samples. The CDR3 region is CASSQRSSGRENTGELFF. The CDR3 DNA reads TGTGCCAGCAGCCAACGGAGTAGCGGGAGGGAAAACACCGGGGAGCTGTTTTTT. The variable domain in full, with the rest retrieved from reference TRBV7-9 and TRBJ2-2, is DTGVSQNPRHKITKRGQNVTFRCDPISEHNRLYWYRQTLGQGPEFLTYFQNEAQLEKSRLLSDRFSAERPKGSFSTLEIQRTEQGDSAMYLCASSQRSSGRENTGELFFGEGSRLTVL.